The 29 T cell receptor beta chains below all came from one sample that was sequenced in a study of human T cells and chemical hapten exposure. Each CDR3 protein is one row after TCRdb ran MiXCR on the RACE reads. This table has around 120,000 distinct CDR3 sequences, roughly an eighth appearing once. Indicated time point: patch test 1, 2 weeks after DPC sensitization. Treatment defined: therapeutic diphenylcyclopropenone sensitization with weekly scalp DPC. The specimen comprised whole blood, sampled in connection with sensitization to the hapten diphenylcyclopropenone (DPC). Receptor source: a man aged 18 to 29 with alopecia areata. Some clones in this sample may be carry-over from other donors' samples.

The chain is built from TRBV11-2 and TRBJ2-3, with D possibly being TRBD2 (6 bases). Trimming removed 5 bases at V and 2 bases at J, with 14 bases between. Germline loops: CDR1 SGHAT, CDR2 FQNNGV. The CDR3 length is 15 residues. The CDR3 spells CASSLGLPPTDTQYF. The CDR3 DNA is TGTGCCAGCAGCCTGGGACTTCCCCCCACAGATACGCAGTATTTT.

This clonotype was picked up many times. The rearrangement joins TRBV11-2 to TRBJ1-1; D is undetermined. Germline V gene lookup returns CDR1 SGHAT and CDR2 FQNNGV. The CDR3 totals 13 residues. V shed 4 bases and J shed 4 bases, with 10 bases lying between them. The CDR3 reads CASSSSPGTEAFF. CDR3 bases: TGTGCCAGCAGCTCCAGTCCTGGCACTGAAGCTTTCTTT. The variable domain in full, completed from reference TRBV11-2 and TRBJ1-1, reads EAGVAQSPRYKIIEKRQSVAFWCNPISGHATLYWYQQILGQGPKLLIQFQNNGVVDDSQLPKDRFSAERLKGVDSTLKIQPAKLEDSAVYLCASSSSPGTEAFFGQGTRLTVV.

J is TRBJ1-4 and V is TRBV7-2; possibly TRBD1 for D (6 bases). V was trimmed by 5 bases and J by 6 bases, leaving 22 bases between them. CDR1 and CDR2 from the germline V gene are SGHTA and FQGNSA. The CDR3 length is 17 residues. The CDR3 DNA reads TGTGCCAGCAGCGTATCAACCCACAGGGCGGGCGATGAAAAACTGTTTTTT. Protein sequence: CASSVSTHRAGDEKLFF.

The chain links TRBV7-2 to TRBJ2-2, with D perhaps matching TRBD2 (6 bases). CDR1 SGHTA and CDR2 FQGNSA come from the germline V gene. The CDR3 length is 16 residues. V dropped 5 bases and J dropped 9 bases, with 22 bases sitting between them. The CDR3 loop is CASSPTRDRGRRELFF. In DNA form, the CDR3 reads TGTGCCAGCAGCCCTACGAGGGACCGGGGGAGGAGGGAGCTGTTTTTT.

This clonotype was seen a few times. The chain combines TRBV28 with TRBJ2-1; the D gene is possibly TRBD2 (7 bases). Germline assignment: CDR1 MDHEN and CDR2 SYDVKM. V lost 6 bases and J 8 bases, leaving 26 bases between the germline ends. The CDR3 totals 17 residues. CDR3 loop: CASSPRPKGGEMHEQFF. The CDR3, as DNA: TGTGCCAGCAGCCCTCGCCCCAAAGGGGGGGAAATGCATGAGCAGTTCTTC.

This clonotype was recorded many times. The chain recombines TRBV7-3 with TRBJ2-1, with D maybe TRBD1 (6 bases). The CDR3 contains 17 residues. V lost 4 bases to trimming and J lost 6 bases, with 22 bases between them. Per the germline V gene, CDR1 is SGHTA and CDR2 is FQGTGA. CDR3 in amino acids: CASSSQVRATGPNEQFF. Here the CDR3 DNA reads TGTGCCAGCAGCTCACAGGTCCGGGCTACAGGGCCCAATGAGCAGTTCTTC.

This clonotype was seen ten or more times. The chain joins TRBV4-1 to TRBJ1-4; D gene ambiguous. This CDR3 is 14 amino acids long. Germline CDR1 MGHRA, CDR2 YSYEKL. The V gene lost 2 bases and the J gene lost 6 bases, with 10 bases spanning the gap. CDR3: CASSQIRSDEKLFF. The CDR3 DNA reads TGCGCCAGCAGCCAAATCAGGTCGGATGAAAAACTGTTTTTT.

The sample holds a few counts of this clonotype. The gene calls are TRBV28 and TRBJ1-2; D remains ambiguous. The CDR3 totals 13 residues. The V end lost 2 bases, the J end lost 4 bases, and 8 bases lay between the germline ends. The germline gives CDR1 MDHEN, CDR2 SYDVKM. The CDR3 is CASSLGGRYGYTF. The CDR3 nucleotides are TGTGCCAGCAGTTTAGGCGGCCGCTATGGCTACACCTTC.

This clonotype occurred a few times. The V gene is TRBV7-2, the J gene TRBJ2-7; 7 bases line up with TRBD2. CDR3 length: 13 residues. CDR1 SGHTA and CDR2 FQGNSA come from the germline V gene. After removal of 3 bases from V and 7 bases from J, the junction contained 6 bases not matched to a gene. CDR3 bases: TGTGCCAGCAGCTTGACAGCGGGATTAGAGCAGTACGTC. Protein: CASSLTAGLEQYV.

This clonotype was detected only once. The junction differs from germline at one of its ends, possibly a read error. The chain couples TRBV6-5 to TRBJ1-1; D unresolved. Per the germline V gene, CDR1 is MNHEY and CDR2 is SVGAGI. The length of the CDR3 is 14 residues. The CDR3 DNA reads as TGTGCCAGCAGTTACTCTGCGGGAGGTACTGGAGCTTTCTTT. Translation: CASSYSAGGTGAFF.

This clonotype was observed at least ten times. The CDR3 is CASSQDSYEAFF. The CDR3 coding sequence is TGTGCCAGCAGCCAAGATAGCTATGAAGCTTTCTTT. V and J are TRBV3-1 and TRBJ1-1, with D uncertain. This CDR3 region has 12 residues. Deletions cut 0 bases from V and 7 bases from J, with 6 bases between. Germline V gene sequence: CDR1 LGHDT, CDR2 YNNKEL (reference sequence).

The V and J genes are TRBV20-1 and TRBJ2-3, with 9 bases lining up with TRBD2. CDR3 length: 15 amino acids. Unmatched junction bases numbered 7, after V lost 6 bases and J lost 0 bases. Germline V lookup: CDR1 DFQATT, CDR2 SNEGSKA (reference sequence). Written as DNA, the CDR3 is TGCAGTGCATCGGCGGGGGGGTACAGCACAGATACGCAGTATTTT. Protein: CSASAGGYSTDTQYF.

J is TRBJ2-3 and V is TRBV28, with D unclear. Between the trimmed V and J ends, which lost 5 bases and 0 bases, there was a span of 12 bases. Per the germline V gene, CDR1 is MDHEN and CDR2 is SYDVKM. The CDR3 is 15 amino acids. The CDR3 DNA reads TGTGCCAGCAGTAAACAGCCGTCTAGCACAGATACGCAGTATTTT. It codes for CASSKQPSSTDTQYF.

The J gene is TRBJ1-4, the V gene TRBV12-3 or TRBV12-4, with D unclear. The V end was cut by 7 bases, the J end by 1 base, with 1 base between. The CDR3 sequence is 11 residues long. The CDR3 region has the DNA TGTGCCAGCAAAACTAATGAAAAACTGTTTTTT. Translating gives CASKTNEKLFF.

This clonotype turned up a few times. The gene calls are TRBV28 and TRBJ2-3; the D is unclear. The germline gives CDR1 MDHEN, CDR2 SYDVKM. Trimming shortened V by 8 bases and J by 8 bases, and 8 bases separated the two germline ends. The CDR3 runs 10 residues. Here the CDR3 DNA reads TGTGCCAGCGGCCCATCTACGCAGTATTTT. This translates into CASGPSTQYF.

A few counts support this clonotype. This chain connects TRBV7-6 to TRBJ2-2; 14 bases agree with TRBD2. CDR3 size: 19 residues. The ends lost 0 bases at V and 0 bases at J; junction bases unmatched: 3. Germline V gene sequence: CDR1 SGHVS, CDR2 FNYEAQ. The CDR3 reads CASSLAMGLAGANTGELFF. DNA of the CDR3: TGTGCCAGCAGCTTAGCAATGGGACTAGCGGGGGCGAACACCGGGGAGCTGTTTTTT.

There are a few counts of this clonotype. The rearrangement links TRBV6-6 to TRBJ1-2; 10 positions match TRBD1. Germline CDR1 reads MNHNY; CDR2 reads SVGAGI (reference sequence). V shed 8 bases, J shed 3 bases, and the junction held 3 bases outside the gene matches. CDR3 size: 13 residues. The CDR3 here is CASGDRGDYGYTF. CDR3 coding DNA: TGTGCCAGCGGGGACAGGGGAGACTATGGCTACACCTTC.

The chain joins TRBV28 to TRBJ2-7; D is uncertain. CDR3 length: 14 residues. V was clipped by 6 bases and J by 4 bases, with 16 bases between them. Per germline, CDR1 MDHEN and CDR2 SYDVKM. In DNA, the CDR3 is TGTGCCAGCAGCACCAAAATACCCCTTTACGAGCAGTACTTC. Its protein is CASSTKIPLYEQYF.

This clonotype was seen a handful of times. The chain joins TRBV9 to TRBJ2-1; no clear D gene. This CDR3 is built from 13 residues. Trimming cost V 3 bases and J 6 bases, with 10 bases left between them. Germline-derived CDR1 and CDR2 are SGDLS and YYNGEE. CDR3 protein: CASSAAGSNEQFF. The CDR3 bases are TGTGCCAGCAGCGCCGCCGGTTCCAATGAGCAGTTCTTC.

Only a few counts were recorded for this clonotype. The V and J genes are TRBV5-1 and TRBJ1-5; unclear D gene. Between the trimmed V and J ends, which lost 0 bases and 3 bases, there was a span of 13 bases. This CDR3 comprises 16 residues. Germline assignment: CDR1 SGHRS and CDR2 YFSETQ. CDR3 in DNA: TGCGCCAGCAGCTTGGAGCCGGGAGATCTCAATCAGCCCCAGCATTTT. Its translation is CASSLEPGDLNQPQHF.

This clonotype has a handful of counts. The rearrangement links TRBV28 to TRBJ2-3; 7 nucleotides line up with TRBD1. Germline CDR1 and CDR2: MDHEN and SYDVKM. The CDR3 consists of 16 residues. V lost 8 bases, J lost 2 bases, and 13 bases stayed unmatched. In nucleotides, the CDR3 is TGTGCCAGCTACTACAGGGGAATGGCACACACAGATACGCAGTATTTT. Its protein is CASYYRGMAHTDTQYF.

The gene calls are TRBV28 and TRBJ2-7, with D tentatively TRBD1 (5 bases). Trimming took 3 bases from V and 2 from J, leaving 11 bases between them. The length of the CDR3 is 14 residues. Germline V gene lookup returns CDR1 MDHEN and CDR2 SYDVKM. CDR3 protein: CASSFQTGAYEQYV. For the CDR3, the DNA is TGTGCCAGCAGTTTCCAAACAGGTGCCTACGAGCAGTACGTC.

This clonotype was seen more than once but under ten times. This chain links TRBV2 with TRBJ1-1; possibly TRBD1 for D (6 bases). The CDR3 length is 13 residues. Germline lookup yields CDR1 SNHLY and CDR2 FYNNEI. Trimming left V 7 bases short and J 1 base short, with 10 bases between. CDR3 loop: CASNLQGNTEAFF. CDR3 DNA sequence: TGTGCCAGCAATCTACAGGGGAACACTGAAGCTTTCTTT.

The chain combines TRBV4-3 with TRBJ1-2; D not resolved. The ends were cut back, 4 bases at V and 8 bases at J, with 14 bases in the middle. CDR3 length equals 13 residues. In germline, CDR1 is LGHNA, CDR2 YSLEER. The CDR3 sequence is CASSPGAQRGYTF. The CDR3 nucleotides read TGCGCCAGCAGCCCCGGAGCCCAGCGAGGCTACACCTTC.

This clonotype has only a few counts. V and J are TRBV4-3 and TRBJ1-1, with D uncertain. Germline V gene data show CDR1 as LGHNA and CDR2 as YSLEER. This CDR3 spans 15 amino acids. V lost 0 bases and J 0 bases, leaving 8 bases between the germline ends. The CDR3 DNA follows: TGCGCCAGCAGCCAAGATCCGGTCGTGAACACTGAAGCTTTCTTT. As protein: CASSQDPVVNTEAFF.

The chain links TRBV20-1 to TRBJ2-3; a weak D match, TRBD2 (5 bases). Looked up from germline, CDR1 is DFQATT and CDR2 is SNEGSKA (reference sequence). The CDR3 totals 12 residues. This chain's CDR3 is CSPGDSTDTQYF. CDR3 DNA: TGCAGCCCCGGGGATAGCACAGATACGCAGTATTTT.

The sample holds many counts of this clonotype. This sequence joins TRBV7-3 and TRBJ2-1, with TRBD2 matching over 10 bases. There are 15 residues in the CDR3. Germline V gene sequence: CDR1 SGHTA, CDR2 FQGTGA. With V trimmed by 5 bases and J by 4 bases, 5 bases remained unmatched. CDR3 sequence: CASSIAGGPYNEQFF. CDR3 nucleotide sequence: TGTGCCAGCAGCATAGCGGGGGGACCATACAATGAGCAGTTCTTC.

V and J are TRBV9 and TRBJ1-6; 8 nucleotides align to TRBD1. V dropped 2 bases and J dropped 9; count of bases not matched to a gene: 7. The V gene's germline CDR1 is SGDLS and CDR2 YYNGEE. This CDR3 comprises 15 residues. The CDR3 sequence: CASSVTGVMGSPLHF. DNA of the CDR3: TGTGCCAGCAGCGTGACAGGGGTAATGGGTTCACCCCTCCACTTT.

The sample holds many counts of this clonotype. This chain joins TRBV21-1 and TRBJ1-6. TRBV21-1 is labeled a pseudogene. The CDR3 length is 13 residues. CDR3 protein: CASSASGNSPLHF. The CDR3 DNA is TGTGCCAGCAGCGCGAGCGGTAATTCACCCCTCCACTTT.